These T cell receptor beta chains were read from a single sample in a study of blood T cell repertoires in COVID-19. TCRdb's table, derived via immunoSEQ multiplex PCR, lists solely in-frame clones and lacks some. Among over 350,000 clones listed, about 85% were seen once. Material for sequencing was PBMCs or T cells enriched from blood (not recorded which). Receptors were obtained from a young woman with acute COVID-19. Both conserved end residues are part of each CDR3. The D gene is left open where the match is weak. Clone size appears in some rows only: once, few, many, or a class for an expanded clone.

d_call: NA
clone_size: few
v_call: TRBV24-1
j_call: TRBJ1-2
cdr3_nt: TGTGCCACCAGTGATTTTGGCAGGGAAGATGGCTACACCTTC
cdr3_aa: CATSDFGREDGYTF

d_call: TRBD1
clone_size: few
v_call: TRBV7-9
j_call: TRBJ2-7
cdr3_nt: TGTGCCAGCAGCACCCCCGGGACAGGTCCATACGAGCAGTACTTC
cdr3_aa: CASSTPGTGPYEQYF

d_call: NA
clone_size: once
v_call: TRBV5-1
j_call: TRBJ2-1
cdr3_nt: TGCGCCAGCAGCCGAACTAAGAACACCCAATACAATGAGCAGTTCTTC
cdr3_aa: CASSRTKNTQYNEQFF

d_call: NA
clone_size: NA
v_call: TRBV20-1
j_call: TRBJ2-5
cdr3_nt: TGCAGTGCCGCGCAAGAGACCCAGTACTTC
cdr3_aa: CSAAQETQYF

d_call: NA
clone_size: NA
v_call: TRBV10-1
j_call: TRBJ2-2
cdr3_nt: TGCGCCAGCAGTGAGTCCTGGGGCTCGCCCACCGGGGAGCTGTTTTTT
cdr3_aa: CASSESWGSPTGELFF

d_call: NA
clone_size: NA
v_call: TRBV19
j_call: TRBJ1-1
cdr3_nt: TGTGCCAGTAGTATCCCTAACGGGGACACTGAAGCTTTCTTT
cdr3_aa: CASSIPNGDTEAFF

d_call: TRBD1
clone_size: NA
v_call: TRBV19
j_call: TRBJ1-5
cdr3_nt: TGTGCCGCCTCCGACAGGGCCAATCAGCCCCAGCATTTT
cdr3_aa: CAASDRANQPQHF

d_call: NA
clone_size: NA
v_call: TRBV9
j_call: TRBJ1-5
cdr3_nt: TGTGCCAGCAGCTTAAAGGAAGGGGTCCAGCCCCAGCATTTT
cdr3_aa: CASSLKEGVQPQHF

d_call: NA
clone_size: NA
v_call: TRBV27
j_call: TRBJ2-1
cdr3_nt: TGTGCCAGCAGCTCGAGGAAGGTAGAATACAATGAGCAGTTCTTC
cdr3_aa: CASSSRKVEYNEQFF

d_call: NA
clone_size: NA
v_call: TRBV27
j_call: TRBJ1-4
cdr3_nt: TGTGCCAGCAGTCCCAGACAGGAGGTTGTAAAACTGTTTTTT
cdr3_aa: CASSPRQEVVKLFF

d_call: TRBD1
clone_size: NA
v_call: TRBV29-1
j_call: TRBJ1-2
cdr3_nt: TGCAGCGTTGAAGTCGGGACAGGTGGCTATGGCTACACCTTC
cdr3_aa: CSVEVGTGGYGYTF

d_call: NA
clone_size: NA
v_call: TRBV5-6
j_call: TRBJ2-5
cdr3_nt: TGTGCCAGCAGCTTGCCGGGGGAGGAGACCCAGTACTTC
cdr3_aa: CASSLPGEETQYF